A selection of T cell receptor beta chains follows, all from one sample in a study of T cell changes during pregnancy in multiple sclerosis. Assay: immunoSEQ multiplex PCR; the TCRdb copy retains only in-frame clones and omits some. Among tens of thousands of clones listed, about 91% were seen once. The sample here was peripheral blood, taken in the first trimester of pregnancy. The receptor source for this set is a female donor in good health, enrolled as a control in a pregnancy study. Both conserved end residues are part of each CDR3. D genes are given only for firm matches. Size is omitted from some rows. Given values are once, few, many or a class for expanded clones.

CDR3 protein: CASSLDRGIGNTIYF
CDR3 DNA: TGCGCCAGCAGCCTGGACAGGGGGATTGGAAACACCATATATTTT
J gene: TRBJ1-3
D gene: TRBD1
clone size: NA
V gene: TRBV4-3

CDR3 protein: CASSPVGQGNEQFF
CDR3 DNA: TGTGCCAGCAGCCCCGTGGGACAGGGAAATGAGCAGTTCTTC
J gene: TRBJ2-1
D gene: TRBD1
clone size: once
V gene: TRBV13

CDR3 protein: CASNPPDTEAFF
CDR3 DNA: TGTGCCAGCAACCCCCCGGACACTGAAGCTTTCTTT
J gene: TRBJ1-1
D gene: NA
clone size: NA
V gene: TRBV6-1

CDR3 protein: CASSSIPGTGEEETQYF
CDR3 DNA: TGCGCCAGCAGCTCCATTCCCGGGACAGGGGAGGAAGAGACCCAGTACTTC
J gene: TRBJ2-5
D gene: TRBD1
clone size: NA
V gene: TRBV5-1

CDR3 protein: CASSIGLPTGELFF
CDR3 DNA: TGTGCCAGCAGCATTGGACTTCCTACCGGGGAGCTGTTTTTT
J gene: TRBJ2-2
D gene: NA
clone size: few
V gene: TRBV7-3

CDR3 protein: CASSQDRGRMTDTQYF
CDR3 DNA: TGCGCCAGCAGCCAAGATAGGGGCAGGATGACAGATACGCAGTATTTT
J gene: TRBJ2-3
D gene: NA
clone size: NA
V gene: TRBV4-1

CDR3 protein: CASSPNYEQYF
CDR3 DNA: TGCGCCAGCAGCCCCAACTACGAGCAGTACTTC
J gene: TRBJ2-7
D gene: NA
clone size: once
V gene: TRBV5-1

CDR3 protein: CASSQGQGRYGYTF
CDR3 DNA: TGCGCCAGCAGCCAAGGACAGGGACGGTATGGCTACACCTTC
J gene: TRBJ1-2
D gene: TRBD1
clone size: NA
V gene: TRBV4-1

CDR3 protein: CASRERPSTDTQYF
CDR3 DNA: TGTGCCAGCAGGGAGCGCCCAAGCACAGATACGCAGTATTTT
J gene: TRBJ2-3
D gene: NA
clone size: NA
V gene: TRBV6-1

CDR3 protein: CASSSLRHDRTF
CDR3 DNA: TGTGCCAGCAGCTCCCTACGGCACGACAGGACCTTC
J gene: TRBJ1-2
D gene: NA
clone size: NA
V gene: TRBV7-9

CDR3 protein: CASSISSSSGAYEQYF
CDR3 DNA: TGTGCCAGTAGTATCTCCTCCTCTAGCGGGGCCTACGAGCAGTACTTC
J gene: TRBJ2-7
D gene: TRBD2
clone size: NA
V gene: TRBV19

CDR3 protein: CASTQAPEYEKLFF
CDR3 DNA: TGTGCCAGCACACAGGCTCCGGAGTATGAAAAACTGTTTTTT
J gene: TRBJ1-4
D gene: NA
clone size: NA
V gene: TRBV4-2

CDR3 protein: CASSPSSGHPDTQYF
CDR3 DNA: TGTGCCAGCAGCCCATCTAGCGGGCATCCGGATACGCAGTATTTT
J gene: TRBJ2-3
D gene: TRBD2
clone size: once
V gene: TRBV5-5

CDR3 protein: CASSLSGYEQFF
CDR3 DNA: TGTGCCAGCAGTCTTTCGGGGTATGAGCAGTTCTTC
J gene: TRBJ2-1
D gene: NA
clone size: NA
V gene: TRBV2

CDR3 protein: CASSVGQSSGNTIYF
CDR3 DNA: TGTGCCAGTAGTGTGGGACAGAGCTCTGGAAACACCATATATTTT
J gene: TRBJ1-3
D gene: TRBD1
clone size: NA
V gene: TRBV19

CDR3 protein: CASTGGPSYNEQFF
CDR3 DNA: TGTGCCAGCACCGGGGGGCCATCCTACAATGAGCAGTTCTTC
J gene: TRBJ2-1
D gene: NA
clone size: NA
V gene: TRBV6-5

CDR3 protein: CASGDSNTEAFF
CDR3 DNA: TGTGCTAGTGGGGACAGTAACACTGAAGCTTTCTTT
J gene: TRBJ1-1
D gene: NA
clone size: NA
V gene: TRBV12-5

CDR3 protein: CASSPGLALPDEQFF
CDR3 DNA: TGTGCCAGCAGCCCAGGACTAGCCCTCCCCGATGAGCAGTTCTTC
J gene: TRBJ2-1
D gene: TRBD2
clone size: NA
V gene: TRBV4-2

CDR3 protein: CASSLAPGVYGYTF
CDR3 DNA: TGTGCCAGCAGCTTAGCCCCAGGGGTCTATGGCTACACCTTC
J gene: TRBJ1-2
D gene: NA
clone size: NA
V gene: TRBV7-6

CDR3 protein: CASSDRLAGDNEQFF
CDR3 DNA: TGTGCCAGCAGTGACAGACTAGCGGGGGACAATGAGCAGTTCTTC
J gene: TRBJ2-1
D gene: TRBD2
clone size: once
V gene: TRBV6-4

CDR3 protein: CASSDGRPRGTEAFF
CDR3 DNA: TGTGCCAGCAGTGATGGTCGGCCCCGGGGCACTGAAGCTTTCTTT
J gene: TRBJ1-1
D gene: NA
clone size: NA
V gene: TRBV2

CDR3 protein: CASYAGRTYEQYF
CDR3 DNA: TGTGCCAGCTACGCGGGCCGAACCTACGAGCAGTACTTC
J gene: TRBJ2-7
D gene: NA
clone size: NA
V gene: TRBV28

CDR3 protein: CASSLSRGVTDTQYF
CDR3 DNA: TGTGCCAGCAGTTTATCGCGGGGGGTCACAGATACGCAGTATTTT
J gene: TRBJ2-3
D gene: TRBD2
clone size: NA
V gene: TRBV27

CDR3 protein: CASSGQYTEAFF
CDR3 DNA: TGTGCCAGCAGTGGACAATACACTGAAGCTTTCTTT
J gene: TRBJ1-1
D gene: NA
clone size: NA
V gene: TRBV25-1

CDR3 protein: CASSLGGQGRPGELFF
CDR3 DNA: TGTGCCAGCAGCTTGGGAGGACAGGGACGTCCCGGGGAGCTGTTTTTT
J gene: TRBJ2-2
D gene: TRBD1
clone size: NA
V gene: TRBV5-6

CDR3 protein: CASSGTAGNQPQHF
CDR3 DNA: TGTGCCAGCAGCGGGACAGCGGGCAATCAGCCCCAGCATTTT
J gene: TRBJ1-5
D gene: TRBD1
clone size: few
V gene: TRBV2

CDR3 protein: CASSLRDRGKENIQYF
CDR3 DNA: TGTGCCAGCAGCTTAAGGGACAGGGGGAAAGAAAACATTCAGTACTTC
J gene: TRBJ2-4
D gene: TRBD1
clone size: NA
V gene: TRBV7-9

CDR3 protein: CASSLERGGAYNEQFF
CDR3 DNA: TGTGCCAGCAGCTTGGAACGGGGGGGCGCCTACAATGAGCAGTTCTTC
J gene: TRBJ2-1
D gene: TRBD2
clone size: NA
V gene: TRBV5-8

CDR3 protein: CASTRDSNRPQHF
CDR3 DNA: TGTGCCAGCACCCGGGACAGCAATCGGCCCCAGCATTTT
J gene: TRBJ1-5
D gene: TRBD1
clone size: NA
V gene: TRBV2

CDR3 protein: CASSLNRRGQFF
CDR3 DNA: TGTGCCAGCAGTTTAAACCGTCGGGGGCAGTTCTTC
J gene: TRBJ2-1
D gene: NA
clone size: NA
V gene: TRBV13

CDR3 protein: CASSLAHRSENIQYF
CDR3 DNA: TGTGCCAGCAGCTTAGCGCACCGCTCGGAAAACATTCAGTACTTC
J gene: TRBJ2-4
D gene: NA
clone size: NA
V gene: TRBV7-9